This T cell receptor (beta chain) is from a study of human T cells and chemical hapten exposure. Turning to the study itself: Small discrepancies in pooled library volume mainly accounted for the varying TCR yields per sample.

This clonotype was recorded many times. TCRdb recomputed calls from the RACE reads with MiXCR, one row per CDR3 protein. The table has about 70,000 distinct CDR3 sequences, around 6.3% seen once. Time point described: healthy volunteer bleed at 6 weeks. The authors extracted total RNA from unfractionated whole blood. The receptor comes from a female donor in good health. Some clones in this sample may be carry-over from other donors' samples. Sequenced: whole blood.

CDR3 region: CASSPGTGGQETQYF. The DNA for the CDR3 is TGTGCCAGCAGTCCCGGGACAGGGGGCCAAGAGACCCAGTACTTC. The rearrangement uses TRBV2 and TRBJ2-5, with TRBD1 matching over 11 bases. Per the germline V gene, CDR1 is SNHLY and CDR2 is FYNNEI. The CDR3 runs 15 residues. V was clipped by 5 bases and J by 1 base; unmatched bases: 3.